The 4 T cell receptor beta chains below all came from one sample that was sequenced in a study of T cell responses to AZD1222 COVID-19 vaccine. Clones were sequenced by immunoSEQ multiplex PCR, and TCRdb holds only the in-frame ones, with some missing. The sample lists about 150,000 clones; roughly 91% were seen once. Specimen: peripheral blood, collected on day 0 of AZD1222 vaccination. Receptor source: an adult in good health.

This chain joins TRBV2 and TRBJ1-1; 8 bases match TRBD1. V lost 0 bases to trimming and J lost 5 bases; unmatched junction nucleotides: 5. The CDR3 consists of 15 residues. In germline, CDR1 is SNHLY, CDR2 FYNNEI. The CDR3 sequence is CASSEAPRGRTEAFF. In DNA form, the CDR3 reads TGTGCCAGCAGTGAAGCGCCCAGGGGGCGTACTGAAGCTTTCTTT.

V is TRBV7-2 and J is TRBJ2-3; D unclear. Germline V CDR1 and CDR2: SGHTA, FQGNSA. The CDR3 spans 12 residues. Trimming pared 3 bases from V and 4 bases from J, leaving 5 bases between. The CDR3 sequence is CASSFFADTQYF. In DNA, the CDR3 is TGTGCCAGCAGCTTTTTTGCAGATACGCAGTATTTT.

This clone occurred a few times. The CDR3 DNA reads TGTGCCAGCACTTGGTCTCAAGAGACCCAGTACTTC. It codes for CASTWSQETQYF. This sequence joins TRBV6-6 and TRBJ2-5; D gene ambiguous. Germline V gene sequence: CDR1 MNHNY, CDR2 SVGAGI (reference sequence). The CDR3 is 12 residues long. Trimming left V 7 bases short and J 2 bases short, with 8 bases between.

V gene TRBV18 combines with J gene TRBJ2-1, with 10 bases lining up with TRBD2. After removal of 3 bases from V and 10 bases from J, the junction contained 6 bases not matched to a gene. Germline lookup yields CDR1 KGHSH and CDR2 LQKENI. This CDR3 has 14 amino acids. The CDR3 sequence is CASSPPPTSGEQFF. The DNA of the CDR3 is TGTGCCAGCTCACCCCCCCCGACTAGCGGGGAGCAGTTCTTC.